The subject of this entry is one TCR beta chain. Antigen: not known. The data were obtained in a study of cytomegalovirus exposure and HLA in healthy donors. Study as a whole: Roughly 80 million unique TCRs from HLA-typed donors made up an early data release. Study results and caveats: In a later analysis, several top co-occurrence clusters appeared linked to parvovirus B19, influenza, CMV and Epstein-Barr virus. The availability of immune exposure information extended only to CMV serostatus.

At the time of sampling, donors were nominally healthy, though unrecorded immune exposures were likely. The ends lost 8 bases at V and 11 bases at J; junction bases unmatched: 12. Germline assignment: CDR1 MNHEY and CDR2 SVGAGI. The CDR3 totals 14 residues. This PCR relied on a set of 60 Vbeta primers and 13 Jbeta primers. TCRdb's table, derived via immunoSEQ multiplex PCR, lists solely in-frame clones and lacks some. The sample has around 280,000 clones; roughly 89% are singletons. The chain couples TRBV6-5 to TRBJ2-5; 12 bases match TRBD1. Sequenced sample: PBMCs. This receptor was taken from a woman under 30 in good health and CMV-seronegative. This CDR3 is CASGPGQGAWEQYF. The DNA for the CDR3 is TGTGCCAGCGGCCCGGGACAGGGGGCTTGGGAGCAGTACTTC.